This T cell receptor (beta chain) was identified in a study of T cell repertoires in cytomegalovirus infection. CDR3 length equals 13 residues. After removal of 8 bases from V and 7 bases from J, the junction contained 7 bases not matched to a gene. This clonotype was picked up a small number of times. Via MiXCR, TCRdb re-called the reads, giving one row per CDR3 protein. The data hold roughly 500,000 distinct CDR3 sequences, with about 17% observed a single time. The rearrangement links TRBV12-3 or TRBV12-4 to TRBJ1-2; 10 bases agree with TRBD1. This TCR derives from a human donor in good health (CMV status not recorded). Some clones in this sample may be carry-over from other donors' samples. Input material: CD8+ T cells from PBMCs. CDR3: CASVRDRGSGYTF. The CDR3 DNA reads as TGTGCCAGCGTTCGGGACAGGGGATCTGGCTACACCTTC.